This T cell receptor beta chain appears in the sequencing data of a study of OX40 agonist ivuxolimab in advanced cancers. Study context: Patients received the agonistic anti-OX40 (CD134) antibody ivuxolimab. Study findings and constraints: At 0.1 to 3.0 mg/kg, CD4+ and CD8+ blood T cells expanded clonally by week 6.

Libraries were prepared by immunoSEQ multiplex PCR; TCRdb keeps only in-frame clonotypes and omits some of them. The sample gives around 62,000 clones, roughly 84% of which show up once; about 4.8% is in the top ten. The CDR3 sequence is 12 residues long. Germline lookup yields CDR1 SGHDT and CDR2 YYEEEE. V gave up 3 bases and J gave up 6 bases, with 7 bases separating them. As regards this clone: Its antigen remains unidentified. This may stem from a read error, because a much larger clone lies one nucleotide away.

This receptor was identified in an adult with an advanced solid tumor such as melanoma, head and neck, liver or kidney cancer. The V gene is TRBV5-6, the J gene TRBJ1-3; D is unresolved. The sample was CD4+ or CD8+ T cells sorted from blood, taken in a trial of the OX40 agonist ivuxolimab. The DNA of the CDR3 is TGTGCCAGCAGCTCGAGGAAAAACACCATATATTTT. Its protein product is CASSSRKNTIYF.